The clone carrying this T cell receptor (beta chain) was found a few times. Its antigen is unknown. For sequencing, patients were chosen who had shown expansion of CD8+CD57+ cells by flow cytometry. Every patient had severe acquired aplastic anemia. Patient blood was sampled before any therapy had been received. The data are from a study of CD8+CD57+ T cells in acquired aplastic anemia. Across the study: The mean DNA yield obtained from sorted CD4+ and CD8+ cells came to 3 to 3.5 ug. General observations from the study: About 28 sequences, all CD8+ CDR3, were shared between patients and controls.

CDR3 length: 14 residues. V was trimmed by 3 bases and J by 5 bases, leaving 8 bases between them. The V gene's germline CDR1 is SGHTA and CDR2 FQGNSA. Using genomic DNA as the template, TCR beta VDJ and CDR3 profiling was carried out. TCRdb independently ran MiXCR on the reads; one entry per CDR3 protein. The table has 200,000 to 250,000 distinct CDR3 sequences, around 46% seen once. The sample consisted of sorted CD4+, CD8+, or CD8+CD57+ T cells (not recorded which) from PBMCs. The TCR originated in a human donor with aplastic anemia. The genes are TRBV7-2 and TRBJ1-6; D is possibly TRBD1 (5 bases). CDR3 amino acids: CASSFGTDNSPLHF. Here the CDR3 DNA reads TGTGCCAGCAGCTTCGGGACGGATAATTCACCCCTCCACTTT.